Here is one TCR beta chain with its context. Assay used: immunoSEQ multiplex PCR; TCRdb lists only in-frame clones, some missing. The data contain over 300,000 clones, around 89% of them singletons. The data stem from a study of blood T cell repertoires in COVID-19. Study context: Sources were T cells, B-cell-depleted T cells, or PBMCs; the material itself was cDNA or gDNA.

CDR1 and CDR2 from the germline V gene are SEHNR and FQNEAQ (reference sequence). V lost 1 base and J lost 10, with 5 bases in between. CDR3 length: 11 amino acids. Sequencing was carried out using peripheral blood. The TCR was taken from a man aged 18-30 years with active or convalescent COVID-19. The V call is TRBV7-9, the J call TRBJ2-1; D is uncertain. CDR3 bases: TGTGCCAGCAGCTTAGTCCCAGAGCAGTTCTTC. Its protein is CASSLVPEQFF.